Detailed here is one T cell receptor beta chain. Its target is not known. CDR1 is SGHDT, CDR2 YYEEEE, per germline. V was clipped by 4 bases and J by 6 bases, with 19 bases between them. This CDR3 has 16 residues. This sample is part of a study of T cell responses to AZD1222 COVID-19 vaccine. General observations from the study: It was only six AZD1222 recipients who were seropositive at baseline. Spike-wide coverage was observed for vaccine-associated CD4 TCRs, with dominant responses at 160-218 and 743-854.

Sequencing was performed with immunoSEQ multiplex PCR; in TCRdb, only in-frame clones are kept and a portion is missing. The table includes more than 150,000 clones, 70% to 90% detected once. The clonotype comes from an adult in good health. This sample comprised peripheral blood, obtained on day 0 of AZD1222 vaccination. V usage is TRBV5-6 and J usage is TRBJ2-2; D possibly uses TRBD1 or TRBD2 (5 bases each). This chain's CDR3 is CASSTRQPVRAGELFF. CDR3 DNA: TGTGCCAGCAGCACTAGACAGCCCGTGAGGGCCGGGGAGCTGTTTTTT.